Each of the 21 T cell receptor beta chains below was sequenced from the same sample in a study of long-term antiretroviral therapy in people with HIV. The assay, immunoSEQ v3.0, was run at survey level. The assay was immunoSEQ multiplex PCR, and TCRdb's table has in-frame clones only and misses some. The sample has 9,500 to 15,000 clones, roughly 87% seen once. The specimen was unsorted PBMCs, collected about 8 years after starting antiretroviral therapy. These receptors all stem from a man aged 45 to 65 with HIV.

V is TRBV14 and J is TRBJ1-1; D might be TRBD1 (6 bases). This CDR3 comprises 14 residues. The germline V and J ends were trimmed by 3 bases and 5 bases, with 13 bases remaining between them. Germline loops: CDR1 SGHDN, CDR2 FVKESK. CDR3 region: CASSQGGPWTEAFF. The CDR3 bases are TGTGCCAGCAGCCAGGGGGGGCCGTGGACTGAAGCTTTCTTT. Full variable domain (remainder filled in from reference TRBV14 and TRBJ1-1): EAGVTQFPSHSVIEKGQTVTLRCDPISGHDNLYWYRRVMGKEIKFLLHFVKESKQDESGMPNNRFLAERTGGTYSTLKVQPAELEDSGVYFCASSQGGPWTEAFFGQGTRLTVV.

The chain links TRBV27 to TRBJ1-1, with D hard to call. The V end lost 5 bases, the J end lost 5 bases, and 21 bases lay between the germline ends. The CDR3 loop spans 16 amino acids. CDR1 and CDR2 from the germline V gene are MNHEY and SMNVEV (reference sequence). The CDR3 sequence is CASSNLTGLAGTEAFF. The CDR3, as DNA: TGTGCCAGCAGTAACCTTACGGGCCTCGCCGGGACTGAAGCTTTCTTT.

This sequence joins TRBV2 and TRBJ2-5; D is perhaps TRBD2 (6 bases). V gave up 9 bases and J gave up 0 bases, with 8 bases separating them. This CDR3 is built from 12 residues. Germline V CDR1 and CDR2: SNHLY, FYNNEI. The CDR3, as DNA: TGTGCCAGACGGGACTACCAAGAGACCCAGTACTTC. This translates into CARRDYQETQYF.

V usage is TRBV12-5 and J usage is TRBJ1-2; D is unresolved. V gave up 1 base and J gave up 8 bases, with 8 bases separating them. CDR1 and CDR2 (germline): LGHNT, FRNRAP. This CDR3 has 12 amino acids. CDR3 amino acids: CASGLGEYGYTF. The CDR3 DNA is TGTGCTAGTGGTTTGGGGGAGTACGGCTACACCTTC.

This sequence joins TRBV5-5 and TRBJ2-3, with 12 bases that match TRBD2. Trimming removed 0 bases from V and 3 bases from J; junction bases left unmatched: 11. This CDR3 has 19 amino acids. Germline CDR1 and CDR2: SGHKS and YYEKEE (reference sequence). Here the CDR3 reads CASSLAPSSGGAGTDTQYF. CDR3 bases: TGTGCCAGCAGCTTGGCCCCCTCTAGCGGGGGGGCCGGGACAGATACGCAGTATTTT.

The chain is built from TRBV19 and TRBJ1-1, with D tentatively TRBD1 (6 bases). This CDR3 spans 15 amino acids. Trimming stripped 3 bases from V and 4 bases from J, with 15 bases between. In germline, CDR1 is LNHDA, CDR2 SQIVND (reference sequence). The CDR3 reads CASSIGGAWGTEAFF. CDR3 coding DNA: TGTGCCAGTAGTATTGGGGGGGCGTGGGGCACTGAAGCTTTCTTT.

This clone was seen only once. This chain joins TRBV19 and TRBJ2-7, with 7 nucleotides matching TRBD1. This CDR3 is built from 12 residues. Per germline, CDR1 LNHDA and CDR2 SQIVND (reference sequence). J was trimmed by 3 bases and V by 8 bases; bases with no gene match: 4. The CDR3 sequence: CASSRDSYEQYF. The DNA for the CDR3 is TGTGCCAGTTCCCGGGACAGCTACGAGCAGTACTTC.

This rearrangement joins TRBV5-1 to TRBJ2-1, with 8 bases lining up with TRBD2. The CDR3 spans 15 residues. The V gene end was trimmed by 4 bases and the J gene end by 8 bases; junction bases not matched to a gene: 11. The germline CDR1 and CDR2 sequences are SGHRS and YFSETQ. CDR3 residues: CASSDGTRGGDEQFF. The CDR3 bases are TGCGCCAGCAGCGATGGGACTAGAGGGGGTGATGAGCAGTTCTTC.

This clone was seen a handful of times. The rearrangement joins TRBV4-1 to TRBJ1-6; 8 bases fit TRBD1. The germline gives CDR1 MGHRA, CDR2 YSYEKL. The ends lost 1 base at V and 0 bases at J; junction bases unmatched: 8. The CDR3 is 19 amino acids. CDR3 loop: CASSQVLQGGSSYNSPLHF. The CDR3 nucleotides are TGCGCCAGCAGCCAAGTCCTACAGGGGGGCAGCTCCTATAATTCACCCCTCCACTTT.

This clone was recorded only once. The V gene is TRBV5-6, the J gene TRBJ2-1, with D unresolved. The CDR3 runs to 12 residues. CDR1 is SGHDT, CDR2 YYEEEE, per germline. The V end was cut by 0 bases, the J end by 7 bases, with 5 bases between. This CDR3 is CASSLATNEQFF. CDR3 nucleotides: TGTGCCAGCAGCTTGGCCACAAATGAGCAGTTCTTC.

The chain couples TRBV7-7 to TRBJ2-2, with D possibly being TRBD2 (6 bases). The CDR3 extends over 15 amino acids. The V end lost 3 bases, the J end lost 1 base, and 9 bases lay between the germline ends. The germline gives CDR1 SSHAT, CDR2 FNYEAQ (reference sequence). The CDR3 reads CASSLNGGNTGELFF. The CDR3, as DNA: TGTGCCAGCAGCTTGAACGGGGGGAACACCGGGGAGCTGTTTTTT. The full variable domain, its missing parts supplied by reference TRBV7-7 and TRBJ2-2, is GAGVSQSPRYKVTKRGQDVTLRCDPISSHATLYWYQQALGQGPEFLTYFNYEAQPDKSGLPSDRFSAERPEGSISTLTIQRTEQRDSAMYRCASSLNGGNTGELFFGEGSRLTVL.

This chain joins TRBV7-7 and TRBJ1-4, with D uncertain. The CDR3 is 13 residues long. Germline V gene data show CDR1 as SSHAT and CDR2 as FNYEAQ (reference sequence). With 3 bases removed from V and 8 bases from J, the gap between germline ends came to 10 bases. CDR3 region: CASSLGGGEKLFF. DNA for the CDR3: TGTGCCAGCAGCTTGGGAGGCGGAGAAAAACTGTTTTTT.

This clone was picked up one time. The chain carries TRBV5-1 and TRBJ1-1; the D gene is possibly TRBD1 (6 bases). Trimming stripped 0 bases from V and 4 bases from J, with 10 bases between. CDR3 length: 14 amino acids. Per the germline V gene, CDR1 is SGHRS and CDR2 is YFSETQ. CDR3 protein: CASSLVGGGTEAFF. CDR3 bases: TGCGCCAGCAGCTTGGTTGGAGGGGGCACTGAAGCTTTCTTT.

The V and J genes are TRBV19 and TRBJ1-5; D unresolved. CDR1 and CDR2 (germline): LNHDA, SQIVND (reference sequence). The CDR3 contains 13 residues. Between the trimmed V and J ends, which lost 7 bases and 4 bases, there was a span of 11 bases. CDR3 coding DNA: TGTGCCAGTAACCCAGTGGGGAATCAGCCCCAGCATTTT. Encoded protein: CASNPVGNQPQHF.

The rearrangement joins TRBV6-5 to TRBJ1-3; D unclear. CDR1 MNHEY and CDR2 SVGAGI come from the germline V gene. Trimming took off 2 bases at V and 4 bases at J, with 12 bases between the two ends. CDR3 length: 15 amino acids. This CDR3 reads CASSYDGNLGNTIYF. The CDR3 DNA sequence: TGTGCCAGCAGTTACGACGGAAATTTAGGAAACACCATATATTTT.

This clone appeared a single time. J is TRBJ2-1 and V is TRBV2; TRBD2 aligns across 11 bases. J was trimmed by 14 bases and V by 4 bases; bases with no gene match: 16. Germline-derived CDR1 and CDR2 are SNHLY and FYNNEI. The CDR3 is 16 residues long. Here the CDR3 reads CASSVGSGGAPGEKFF. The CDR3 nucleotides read TGTGCCAGCAGTGTGGGTAGCGGGGGGGCCCCAGGGGAAAAGTTCTTC.

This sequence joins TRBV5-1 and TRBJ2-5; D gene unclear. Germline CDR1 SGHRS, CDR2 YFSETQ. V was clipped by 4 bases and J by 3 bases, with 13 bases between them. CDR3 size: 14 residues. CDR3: CASSPRAIEETQYF. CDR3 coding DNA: TGCGCCAGCAGCCCCCGAGCGATAGAAGAGACCCAGTACTTC.

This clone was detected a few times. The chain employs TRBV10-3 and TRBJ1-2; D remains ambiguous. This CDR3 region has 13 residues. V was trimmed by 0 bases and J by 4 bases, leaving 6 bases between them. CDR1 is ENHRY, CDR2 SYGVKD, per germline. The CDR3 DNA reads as TGTGCCATCAGTGAGTCGAACGTCTATGGCTACACCTTC. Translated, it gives CAISESNVYGYTF.

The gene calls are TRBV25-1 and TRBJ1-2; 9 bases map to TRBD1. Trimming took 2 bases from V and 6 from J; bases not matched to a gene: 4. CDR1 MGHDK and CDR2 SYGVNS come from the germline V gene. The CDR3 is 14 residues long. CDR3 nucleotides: TGTGCCAGCAGTGAAGGGACAGGGATCGATGGCTACACCTTC. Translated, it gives CASSEGTGIDGYTF.

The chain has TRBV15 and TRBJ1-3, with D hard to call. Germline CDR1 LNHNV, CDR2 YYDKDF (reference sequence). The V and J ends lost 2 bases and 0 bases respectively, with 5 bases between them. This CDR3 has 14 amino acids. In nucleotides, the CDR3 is TGTGCCACCAGCAGACAGAGCTCTGGAAACACCATATATTTT. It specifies CATSRQSSGNTIYF.

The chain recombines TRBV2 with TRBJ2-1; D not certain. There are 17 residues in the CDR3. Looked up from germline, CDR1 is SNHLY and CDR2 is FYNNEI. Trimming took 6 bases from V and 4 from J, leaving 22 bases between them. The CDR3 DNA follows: TGTGCCAGCAGAGGGATACCCAACAGTCCATATTACAATGAGCAGTTCTTC. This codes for CASRGIPNSPYYNEQFF.